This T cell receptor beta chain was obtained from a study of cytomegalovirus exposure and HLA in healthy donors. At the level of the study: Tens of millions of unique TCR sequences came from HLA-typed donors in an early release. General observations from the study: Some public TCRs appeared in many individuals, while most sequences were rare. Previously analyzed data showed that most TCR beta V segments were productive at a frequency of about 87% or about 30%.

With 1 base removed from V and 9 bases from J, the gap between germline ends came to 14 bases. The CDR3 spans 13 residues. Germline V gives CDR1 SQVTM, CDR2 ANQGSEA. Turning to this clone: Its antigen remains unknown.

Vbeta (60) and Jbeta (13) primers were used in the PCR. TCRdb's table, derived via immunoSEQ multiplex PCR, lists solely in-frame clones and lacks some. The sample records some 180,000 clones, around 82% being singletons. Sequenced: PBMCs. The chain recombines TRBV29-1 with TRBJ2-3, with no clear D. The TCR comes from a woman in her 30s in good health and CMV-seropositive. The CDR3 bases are TGCAGCGTTGAAGGATTGGCTGCGGAGACGCAGTATTTT. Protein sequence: CSVEGLAAETQYF.